Listed here are 20 T cell receptor beta chains from one sample, sequenced in a study of Graves' ophthalmopathy and Graves' hyperthyroidism. Amplified material comprised TCR beta CDR3 regions derived from RNA transcripts. HTBI-primed RT-PCR formed the first round, and a multiplex PCR formed the second. Via MiXCR, TCRdb re-called the multiplex PCR reads, giving one row per CDR3 protein. The sample has tens of thousands of distinct CDR3 sequences, 45% to 60% seen once; the top ten hold approximately 6.7%. The sequenced sample consisted of peripheral blood. The receptors were gathered from an adult woman with stable Graves' hyperthyroidism.

This clonotype has ten or more counts. Given a much more abundant clone one base away, this may be a read error. The gene calls are TRBV7-2 and TRBJ2-7; D unresolved. The CDR3 totals 12 residues. Looked up from germline, CDR1 is SGHTA and CDR2 is FQGNSA. Here the CDR3 DNA reads TGTGCCAGCCGCTTAGACGGGTTCGAGCAGTACTTC. Amino acids: CASRLDGFEQYF.

The table lists this clonotype with many counts. The V and J genes are TRBV5-5 and TRBJ2-2; D possibly corresponds to TRBD1 (5 bases). V shed 1 base and J shed 6 bases, with 13 bases lying between them. The CDR3 contains 15 residues. The germline gives CDR1 SGHKS, CDR2 YYEKEE (reference sequence). CDR3 in amino acids: CASSLHPGSAGELFF. The CDR3, as DNA: TGTGCCAGCAGCTTGCACCCAGGGTCGGCCGGGGAGCTGTTTTTT.

V and J are TRBV25-1 and TRBJ2-7; D perhaps matches TRBD1 (5 bases). V lost 0 bases and J lost 2, with 8 bases in between. The CDR3 totals 14 residues. The V gene's germline CDR1 is MGHDK and CDR2 SYGVNS. The CDR3 coding sequence is TGTGCCAGCAGTGAATACGCAGGGACCTACGAGCAGTACTTC. This codes for CASSEYAGTYEQYF.

V usage is TRBV25-1 and J usage is TRBJ2-3, with TRBD1 matching over 8 bases. This CDR3 is 19 amino acids long. Trimming took 2 bases from V and 3 from J; bases not matched to a gene: 16. Germline V gene sequence: CDR1 MGHDK, CDR2 SYGVNS. The CDR3 DNA is TGTGCCAGCAGTGAAAAGGGCCCCCGAGCAGGGGGCTGGACAGATACGCAGTATTTT. It specifies CASSEKGPRAGGWTDTQYF.

The V call is TRBV6-6, the J call TRBJ2-3; D assignment may be TRBD1 or TRBD2 (6 bases each). The CDR3 covers 14 residues. V was trimmed by 3 bases and J by 14 bases, leaving 21 bases between them. Looked up from germline, CDR1 is MNHNY and CDR2 is SVGAGI (reference sequence). The CDR3 DNA reads as TGTGCCAGCAGTTATGCTACCCCGGGGGCTCAGGTGTATTTT. Residues: CASSYATPGAQVYF.

This chain uses TRBV20-1 with TRBJ1-2; D uncertain. CDR3 length: 14 residues. Trimming took 6 bases from V and 6 from J, leaving 20 bases between them. Germline values: CDR1 DFQATT, CDR2 SNEGSKA (reference sequence). Here the CDR3 reads CSARAHSVRDGYTF. The CDR3 nucleotides are TGCAGTGCGAGGGCCCACAGTGTTAGGGATGGCTACACCTTC.

This chain connects TRBV19 to TRBJ1-2; maybe TRBD1 (6 bases). The germline gives CDR1 LNHDA, CDR2 SQIVND (reference sequence). This CDR3 comprises 16 residues. V was trimmed by 4 bases and J by 2 bases, leaving 17 bases between them. The CDR3: CASSRSGQRANYGYTF. CDR3 DNA sequence: TGTGCCAGTAGTAGGAGTGGACAGAGAGCAAACTATGGCTACACCTTC.

V is TRBV6-5 and J is TRBJ2-3; the match to TRBD2 covers 10 bases. V was clipped by 5 bases and J by 2 bases; unmatched bases: 4. Germline lookup yields CDR1 MNHEY and CDR2 SVGAGI. The CDR3 extends over 15 amino acids. This CDR3 is CASSLLAGPTDTQYF. In DNA form, the CDR3 reads TGTGCCAGCAGTCTACTAGCGGGGCCCACAGATACGCAGTATTTT.

In its sample, this clonotype was seen many times. The chain carries TRBV6-5 and TRBJ2-1; D possibly uses TRBD1 or TRBD2 (5 bases each). The V gene's germline CDR1 is MNHEY and CDR2 SVGAGI. The V end was cut by 2 bases, the J end by 0 bases, with 17 bases between. There are 18 residues in the CDR3. The DNA for the CDR3 is TGTGCCAGCAGTTACACGCCGGGGCAGACGAGCTCCTACAATGAGCAGTTCTTC. Translated: CASSYTPGQTSSYNEQFF.

The chain uses TRBV4-3 and TRBJ2-5, with 7 bases fitting TRBD2. CDR1 is LGHNA, CDR2 YSLEER, per germline. The J segment lost 6 bases and the V segment lost 4 bases, leaving 11 bases of the junction unmatched. The CDR3 contains 15 residues. The CDR3 DNA sequence: TGCGCCAGCAGCCCGTCCCCGGGCGGGAGAAAGACCCAGTACTTC. This encodes CASSPSPGGRKTQYF.

In its sample, this clonotype was seen many times. A much larger clone sits a single nucleotide away, making a read error possible. The chain is built from TRBV11-2 and TRBJ2-7; TRBD2 matches 7 bases. The CDR3 runs to 15 residues. J gave up 2 bases and V 5 bases, and 9 bases lay outside the gene matches. CDR1 and CDR2 from the germline V gene are SGHAT and FQNNGV. This CDR3 reads CASSQPLAEAYEQYF. CDR3 nucleotide sequence: TGTGCCAGCAGCCAGCCTCTAGCGGAAGCCTACGAGCAGTACTTC.

The rearrangement uses TRBV6-1 and TRBJ2-1; the match to TRBD1 covers 9 bases. The ends lost 6 bases at V and 9 bases at J; junction bases unmatched: 9. This CDR3 contains 14 residues. Germline assignment: CDR1 MNHNS and CDR2 SASEGT. The CDR3 region is CASRSRDREGEQFF. In DNA, the CDR3 is TGTGCCAGCAGAAGCAGGGACAGGGAGGGTGAGCAGTTCTTC.

The chain links TRBV20-1 to TRBJ2-1; the match to TRBD2 covers 10 bases. Germline values: CDR1 DFQATT, CDR2 SNEGSKA (reference sequence). With 0 bases clipped from V and 3 bases from J, the junction kept 8 bases outside the gene matches. CDR3 length: 17 amino acids. CDR3 coding DNA: TGCAGTGCTAGAGATCAACGGACTAGCGGATACTACAATGAGCAGTTCTTC. This codes for CSARDQRTSGYYNEQFF.

This CDR3 is CSAIPPGRQNIQYF. The DNA of the CDR3 is TGCAGTGCTATACCCCCCGGGAGGCAAAACATTCAGTACTTC. The rearrangement uses TRBV20-1 and TRBJ2-4, with 7 nucleotides matching TRBD2. The CDR3 has 14 residues. Looked up from germline, CDR1 is DFQATT and CDR2 is SNEGSKA (reference sequence). The J segment lost 5 bases and the V segment lost 4 bases, leaving 8 bases of the junction unmatched.

This clonotype came up once. The rearrangement links TRBV2 to TRBJ1-6; D unresolved. CDR3 length: 13 residues. Trimming left V 4 bases short and J 12 bases short, with 13 bases between. Germline lookup yields CDR1 SNHLY and CDR2 FYNNEI. The CDR3 DNA reads as TGTGCCAGCAGTGCCCAGCCGCGGGGACCCCTCCACTTT. Protein: CASSAQPRGPLHF.

By frequency in the sample, this clonotype is medium-sized. V usage is TRBV6-1 and J usage is TRBJ2-7; D gene ambiguous. CDR3 length: 11 residues. V gave up 7 bases and J gave up 5 bases, with 9 bases separating them. Germline V lookup: CDR1 MNHNS, CDR2 SASEGT. This CDR3 reads CASTLINEQYF. CDR3 coding DNA: TGTGCCAGCACCCTAATTAACGAGCAGTACTTC.

By share, this clonotype ranks as medium-sized (0.01 to 0.1%). The chain links TRBV7-9 to TRBJ2-5; D is undetermined. V was pared by 1 base and J by 2 bases, with 5 bases between. CDR1 is SEHNR and CDR2 is FQNEAQ in the germline V gene (reference sequence). The CDR3 spans 13 residues. In DNA, the CDR3 is TGTGCCAGCAGCTTAGACTCTCAAGAGACCCAGTACTTC. Translating it yields CASSLDSQETQYF.

The chain combines TRBV6-5 with TRBJ2-1; TRBD1 might be the D (6 bases). From germline, CDR1 is MNHEY and CDR2 SVGAGI. The germline V and J ends were trimmed by 4 bases and 13 bases, with 20 bases remaining between them. The CDR3 contains 14 residues. The CDR3 is CASSLKGVYSEQFF. The CDR3 coding sequence is TGTGCCAGCAGTTTAAAGGGGGTTTACAGTGAACAGTTCTTC.

Note on this clonotype: An end of the junction differs from the germline gene, which may be a read error. The chain employs TRBV9 and TRBJ2-5; tentative D call: TRBD2 (7 bases). There are 16 residues in the CDR3. The germline V gene encodes CDR1 SGDLS and CDR2 YYNGEE. The CDR3, as DNA: TGTGCCGGCAGCGTAGAGGGGGGGGCCAAAGCAGAGACCCAGTACTTC. Translated: CAGSVEGGAKAETQYF. The full variable domain, with the rest looked up from reference TRBV9 and TRBJ2-5, is DSGVTQTPKHLITATGQRVTLRCSPRSGDLSVYWYQQSLDQGLQFLIQYYNGEERAKGNILERFSAQQFPDLHSELNLSSLELGDSALYFCAGSVEGGAKAETQYFGPGTRLLVL.

A remark on this clonotype: The junction departs from germline at one end; a sequencing error may be responsible. The rearrangement joins TRBV15 to TRBJ2-7, with D unclear. The CDR3 extends over 14 amino acids. Germline assignment: CDR1 LNHNV and CDR2 YYDKDF (reference sequence). The CDR3 DNA is TGTGCCGCCAGTAGAGTCGCTGGATTCTACGAGCAGTACTTC. Protein: CAASRVAGFYEQYF. Drawing the rest from reference TRBV15 and TRBJ2-7, the complete variable domain is DAMVIQNPRYQVTQFGKPVTLSCSQTLNHNVMYWYQQKSSQAPKLLFHYYDKDFNNEADTPDNFQSRRPNTSFCFLDIRSPGLGDTAMYLCAASRVAGFYEQYFGPGTRLTVT.